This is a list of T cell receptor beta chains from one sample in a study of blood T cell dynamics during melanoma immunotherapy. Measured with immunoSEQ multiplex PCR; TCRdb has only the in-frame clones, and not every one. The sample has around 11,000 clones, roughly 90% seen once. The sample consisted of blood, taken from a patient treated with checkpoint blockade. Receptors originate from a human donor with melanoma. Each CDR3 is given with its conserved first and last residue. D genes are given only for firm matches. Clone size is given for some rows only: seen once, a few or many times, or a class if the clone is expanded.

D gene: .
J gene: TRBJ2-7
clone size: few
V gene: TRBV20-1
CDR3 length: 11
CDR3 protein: CSAPGSLEQYF
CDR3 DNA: TGCAGTGCCCCGGGAAGTTTGGAGCAGTACTTC

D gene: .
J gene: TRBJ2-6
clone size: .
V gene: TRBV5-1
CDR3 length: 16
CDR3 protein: CASSLVVDSGANVLTF
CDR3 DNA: TGCGCCAGCAGCTTGGTCGTCGACTCTGGGGCCAACGTCCTGACTTTC

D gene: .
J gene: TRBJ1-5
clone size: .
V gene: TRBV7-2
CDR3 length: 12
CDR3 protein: CASSPFNQPQHF
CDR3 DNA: TGTGCCAGCAGCCCCTTTAATCAGCCCCAGCATTTT

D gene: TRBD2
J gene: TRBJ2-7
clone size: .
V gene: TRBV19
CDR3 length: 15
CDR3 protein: CASSRDGGGRYEQYF
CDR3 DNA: TGTGCCAGTAGCCGGGACGGGGGGGGCCGGTACGAGCAGTACTTC

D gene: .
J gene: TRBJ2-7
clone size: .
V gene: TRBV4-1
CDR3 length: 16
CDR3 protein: CASSHPVAGGSYEQYF
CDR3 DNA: TGCGCCAGCAGCCACCCGGTGGCAGGGGGGTCCTACGAGCAGTACTTC

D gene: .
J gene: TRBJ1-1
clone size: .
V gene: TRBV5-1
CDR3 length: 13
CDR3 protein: CASSQNKGTEAFF
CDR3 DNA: TGCGCCAGCAGCCAAAACAAGGGGACTGAAGCTTTCTTT

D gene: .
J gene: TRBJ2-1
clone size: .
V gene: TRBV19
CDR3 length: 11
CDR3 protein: CASRQGHEQFF
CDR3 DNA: TGTGCCAGTAGACAGGGTCATGAGCAGTTCTTC

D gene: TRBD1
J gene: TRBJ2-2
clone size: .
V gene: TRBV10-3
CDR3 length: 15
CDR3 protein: CAISLGQGVAGELFF
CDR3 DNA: TGTGCCATCAGTCTAGGGCAGGGGGTCGCCGGGGAGCTGTTTTTT

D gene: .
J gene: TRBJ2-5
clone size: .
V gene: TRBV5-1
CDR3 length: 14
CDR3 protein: CASSLGAGMETQYF
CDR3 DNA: TGCGCCAGCAGCTTGGGCGCAGGGATGGAGACCCAGTACTTC

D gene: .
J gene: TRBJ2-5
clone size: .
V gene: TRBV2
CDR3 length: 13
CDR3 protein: CASSPASVATQYF
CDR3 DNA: TGTGCCAGCAGCCCGGCCTCCGTAGCGACCCAGTACTTC

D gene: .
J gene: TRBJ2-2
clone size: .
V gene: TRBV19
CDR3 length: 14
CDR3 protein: CASSIGGSGGELFF
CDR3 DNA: TGTGCCAGTAGTATAGGGGGTAGCGGCGGGGAGCTGTTTTTT

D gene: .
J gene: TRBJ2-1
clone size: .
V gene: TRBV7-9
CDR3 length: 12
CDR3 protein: CASSLASGEQFF
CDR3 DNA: TGTGCCAGCAGCTTAGCTAGCGGTGAGCAGTTCTTC

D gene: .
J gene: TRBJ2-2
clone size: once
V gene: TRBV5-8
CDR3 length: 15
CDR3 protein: CASSLPRDNTGELFF
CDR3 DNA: TGTGCCAGCAGCTTGCCCCGCGACAACACCGGGGAGCTGTTTTTT

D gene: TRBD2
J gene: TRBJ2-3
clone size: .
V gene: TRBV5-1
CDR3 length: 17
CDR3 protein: CASSLGGSGSTTDTQYF
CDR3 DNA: TGCGCCAGCAGCTTGGGCGGTAGCGGGAGCACCACAGATACGCAGTATTTT

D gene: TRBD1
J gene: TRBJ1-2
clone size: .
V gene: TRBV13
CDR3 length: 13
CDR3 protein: CASSEGDRGGYTF
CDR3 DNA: TGTGCCAGCAGCGAAGGGGACAGGGGGGGCTACACCTTC

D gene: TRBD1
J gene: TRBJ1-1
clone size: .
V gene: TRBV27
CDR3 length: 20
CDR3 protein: CASSLSPIRGRGWMNTEAFF
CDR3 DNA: TGTGCCAGCAGTTTATCCCCAATCAGGGGCAGGGGGTGGATGAACACTGAAGCTTTCTTT

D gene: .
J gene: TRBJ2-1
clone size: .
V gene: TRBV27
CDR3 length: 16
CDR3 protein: CASSFRQLGRDNEQFF
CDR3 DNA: TGTGCCAGCAGTTTCCGGCAACTAGGAAGGGACAATGAGCAGTTCTTC

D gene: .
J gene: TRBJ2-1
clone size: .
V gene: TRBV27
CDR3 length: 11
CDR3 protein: CASIGGNEQFF
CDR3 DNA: TGTGCCAGCATCGGGGGCAATGAGCAGTTCTTC

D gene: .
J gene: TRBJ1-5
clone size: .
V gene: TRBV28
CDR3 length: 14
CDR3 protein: CASGISGTHQPQHF
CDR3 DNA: TGTGCCAGCGGGATCTCGGGGACCCATCAGCCCCAGCATTTT

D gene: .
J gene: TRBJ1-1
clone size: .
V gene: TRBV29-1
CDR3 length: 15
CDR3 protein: CSVEWQGSMNTEAFF
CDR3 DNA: TGCAGCGTTGAATGGCAGGGTTCGATGAACACTGAAGCCTTCTTT

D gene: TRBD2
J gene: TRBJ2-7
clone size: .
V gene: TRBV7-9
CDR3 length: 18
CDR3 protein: CASSPPGGLAGGPYEQYF
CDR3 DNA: TGTGCCAGCAGCCCCCCCGGGGGGCTAGCGGGAGGGCCTTACGAGCAGTACTTC

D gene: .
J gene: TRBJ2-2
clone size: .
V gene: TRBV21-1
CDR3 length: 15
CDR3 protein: CASSKVGTGAGELFF
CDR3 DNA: .

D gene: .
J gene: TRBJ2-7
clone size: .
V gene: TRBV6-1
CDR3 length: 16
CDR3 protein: CASSAPHRNPSYEQYF
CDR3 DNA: TGTGCCAGCAGTGCCCCCCACAGGAATCCATCCTACGAGCAGTACTTC

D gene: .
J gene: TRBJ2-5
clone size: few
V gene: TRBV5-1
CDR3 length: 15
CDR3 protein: CASSLAGAPGETQYF
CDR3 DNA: TGCGCCAGCAGCTTGGCGGGAGCCCCTGGGGAGACCCAGTACTTC

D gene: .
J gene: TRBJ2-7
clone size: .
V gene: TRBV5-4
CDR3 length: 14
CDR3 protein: CASSPRGAAYEQYF
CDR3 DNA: TGTGCCAGCAGCCCCCGGGGAGCGGCCTACGAGCAGTACTTC

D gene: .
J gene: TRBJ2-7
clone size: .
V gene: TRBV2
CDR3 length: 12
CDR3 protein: CASSKNTYEQYF
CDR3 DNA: TGTGCCAGCAGTAAGAACACCTACGAGCAGTACTTC

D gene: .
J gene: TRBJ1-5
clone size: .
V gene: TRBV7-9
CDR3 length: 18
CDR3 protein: CASSLGPVQGYSNQPQHF
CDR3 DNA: TGTGCCAGCAGCTTAGGACCGGTACAGGGTTATAGCAATCAGCCCCAGCATTTT

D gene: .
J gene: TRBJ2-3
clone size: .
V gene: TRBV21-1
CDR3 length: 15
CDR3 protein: CASSWGRDDTDTQYF
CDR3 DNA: TGTGCCAGCAGCTGGGGGCGAGACGACACAGATACGCAGTATTTT

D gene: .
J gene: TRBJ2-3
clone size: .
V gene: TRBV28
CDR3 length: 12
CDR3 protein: CASSLGTDTQYF
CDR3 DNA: TGTGCCAGCAGTCTGGGCACAGATACGCAGTATTTT

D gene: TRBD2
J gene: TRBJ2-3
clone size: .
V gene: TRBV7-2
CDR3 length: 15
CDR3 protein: CASSPMGGGGDTQYF
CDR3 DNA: TGTGCCAGCAGCCCAATGGGGGGGGGTGGAGATACGCAGTATTTT

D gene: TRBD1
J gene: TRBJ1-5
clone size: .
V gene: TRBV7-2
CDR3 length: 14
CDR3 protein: CASTKGQGDQPQHF
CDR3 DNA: TGTGCCAGCACCAAGGGGCAGGGGGATCAGCCCCAGCATTTT

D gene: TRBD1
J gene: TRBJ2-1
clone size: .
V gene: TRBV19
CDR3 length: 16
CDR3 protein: CASSRDRASSYNEQFF
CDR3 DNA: TGTGCCAGTAGTAGAGACAGGGCGAGCTCCTACAATGAGCAGTTCTTC

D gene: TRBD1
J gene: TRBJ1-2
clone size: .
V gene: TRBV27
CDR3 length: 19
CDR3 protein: CASSLSHPEVAGGNYGYTF
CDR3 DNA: TGTGCCAGCAGTTTATCCCACCCCGAGGTGGCAGGGGGTAACTATGGCTACACCTTC

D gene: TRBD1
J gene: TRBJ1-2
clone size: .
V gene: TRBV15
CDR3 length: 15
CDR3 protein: CALRNRAGGRYGYTF
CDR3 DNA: TGTGCCCTCCGAAATCGGGCAGGGGGCAGGTATGGCTACACCTTC

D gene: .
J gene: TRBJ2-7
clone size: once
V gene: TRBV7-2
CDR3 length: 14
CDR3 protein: CASSPRWGTYEQYF
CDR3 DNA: TGTGCCAGCAGCCCCCGTTGGGGGACCTACGAGCAGTACTTC

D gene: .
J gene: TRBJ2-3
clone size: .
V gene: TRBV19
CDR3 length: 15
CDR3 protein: CASSIGGRVTDTQYF
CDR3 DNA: TGTGCCAGTAGTATAGGGGGCAGAGTCACAGATACGCAGTATTTT

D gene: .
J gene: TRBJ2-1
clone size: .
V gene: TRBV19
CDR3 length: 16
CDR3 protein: CASSIVPGVVYNEQFF
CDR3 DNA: TGTGCCAGTAGTATAGTCCCGGGAGTAGTATACAATGAGCAGTTCTTC

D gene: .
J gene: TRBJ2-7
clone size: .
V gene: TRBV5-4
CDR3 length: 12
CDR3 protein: CASSLASREQYF
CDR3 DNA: TGTGCCAGCAGCTTGGCGTCGCGGGAGCAGTACTTC

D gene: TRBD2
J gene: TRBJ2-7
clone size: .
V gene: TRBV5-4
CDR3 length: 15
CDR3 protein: CASSFGLAGAYEQYF
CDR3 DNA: TGTGCCAGCAGCTTCGGGCTAGCGGGAGCCTACGAGCAGTACTTC

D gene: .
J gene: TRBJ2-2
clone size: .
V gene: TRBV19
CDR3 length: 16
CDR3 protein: CASTQGEGRRTGELFF
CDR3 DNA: TGTGCCAGTACCCAGGGGGAGGGTCGTCGCACCGGGGAGCTGTTTTTT

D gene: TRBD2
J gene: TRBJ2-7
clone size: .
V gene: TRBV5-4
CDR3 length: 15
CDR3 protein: CASSRGGARVAEQYF
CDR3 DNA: TGTGCCAGCAGCCGGGGGGGGGCGCGGGTTGCCGAGCAGTACTTC

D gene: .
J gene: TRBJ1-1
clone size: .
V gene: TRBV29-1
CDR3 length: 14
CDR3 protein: CSAEPGPMNTEAFF
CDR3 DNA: TGCAGCGCTGAACCGGGACCCATGAACACTGAAGCTTTCTTT

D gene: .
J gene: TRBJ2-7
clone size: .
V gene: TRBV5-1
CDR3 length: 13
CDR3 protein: CASSLVGSYEQYF
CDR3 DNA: TGCGCCAGCAGCTTGGTGGGCTCCTACGAGCAGTACTTC

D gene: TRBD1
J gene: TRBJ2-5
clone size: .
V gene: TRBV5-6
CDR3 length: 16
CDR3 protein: CASSLGPTGGRETQYF
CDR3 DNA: TGTGCCAGCAGCTTGGGGCCCACAGGGGGTCGGGAGACCCAGTACTTC